Listed here is a single T cell receptor beta chain. Its matching antigen is unknown. Single viable CD3+CD4+CD8-CD45RO+ cells were sorted as the memory CD4+ T cells. Serum IgG to CMV pp150, pp28, p38 and p52 defined serostatus. The CDR3 runs 17 residues. CDR1 is LGHNA, CDR2 YNFKEQ, per germline. V dropped 0 bases and J dropped 0 bases, with 12 bases sitting between them. The data stem from a study of memory CD4+ T cells and cytomegalovirus serostatus. Study-wide results and caveats: A US-trained random forest predicted CMV serostatus with median AUC 0.91. CD4+ memory repertoires contained 67 of 164 reported CMV TCRbeta sequences.

The assay was immunoSEQ multiplex PCR, and TCRdb's table has in-frame clones only and misses some. Of about 58,000 clones listed, approximately 86% were seen once; the top ten hold under 0.5%. The chain uses TRBV4-2 and TRBJ1-3; unclear D gene. This receptor was taken from an adult in good health and CMV-seronegative. Some clones in this sample may be carry-over from other donors' samples. Specimen: memory CD4+ T cells from blood. The CDR3 is CASSQERTDFSGNTIYF. CDR3 nucleotides: TGTGCCAGCAGCCAAGAGAGAACAGATTTCTCTGGAAACACCATATATTTT.